These 5 T cell receptor beta chains were all obtained from the same sample, sequenced in a study of blood T cell repertoires in COVID-19. Assay used: immunoSEQ multiplex PCR; TCRdb lists only in-frame clones, some missing. Of 200,000 to 250,000 clones listed, around 80% are singletons. What was sequenced was peripheral blood. Receptors were obtained from a man aged 45-65 years with active or convalescent COVID-19.

This sequence joins TRBV3-1 (or the pseudogene TRBV3-2) and TRBJ2-1, with D possibly TRBD2 on 6 matching bases. CDR1 is LGHDT and CDR2 is YNNKEL in the germline V gene (reference sequence). Trimming took 2 bases from V and 10 from J, leaving 12 bases between them. The CDR3 spans 13 residues. This CDR3 is CASSQTSPGEQFF. The DNA for the CDR3 is TGTGCCAGCAGCCAAACTAGCCCGGGGGAGCAGTTCTTC.

The J gene is TRBJ2-2, the V gene TRBV9, with D uncertain. In germline, CDR1 is SGDLS, CDR2 YYNGEE. This CDR3 is 13 amino acids long. The ends were cut back, 0 bases at V and 5 bases at J, with 5 bases in the middle. The chain's CDR3 is CASSVVPTGELFF. The CDR3 coding sequence is TGTGCCAGCAGCGTAGTCCCTACCGGGGAGCTGTTTTTT. Drawing the rest from reference TRBV9 and TRBJ2-2, the complete variable domain is DSGVTQTPKHLITATGQRVTLRCSPRSGDLSVYWYQQSLDQGLQFLIQYYNGEERAKGNILERFSAQQFPDLHSELNLSSLELGDSALYFCASSVVPTGELFFGEGSRLTVL.

This clone was seen only a few times. V is TRBV4-3 and J is TRBJ2-3; no firm D call. Trimming removed 4 bases at V and 6 bases at J, with 11 bases between. From germline, CDR1 is LGHNA and CDR2 YSLEER. This CDR3 comprises 13 residues. CDR3 nucleotides: TGCGCCAGCAGCCGACTTGTTGGGGATACGCAGTATTTT. It is translated as CASSRLVGDTQYF.

The V gene is TRBV10-1, the J gene TRBJ2-7; 9 bases are shared with TRBD2. The CDR3 is 20 residues long. Per the germline V gene, CDR1 is WNHNN and CDR2 is SYGVQD (reference sequence). The J segment lost 3 bases and the V segment lost 2 bases, leaving 20 bases of the junction unmatched. The CDR3 loop is CASSELFPRLAEEGFYEQYF. DNA of the CDR3: TGCGCCAGCAGTGAGCTTTTCCCGCGACTAGCGGAGGAGGGCTTCTACGAGCAGTACTTC.

This sequence joins TRBV5-1 and TRBJ2-7; TRBD2 matches 9 bases. There are 14 residues in the CDR3. V trimming: 6 bases; J trimming: 4 bases; junction bases outside the gene matches: 8. Germline V gene data show CDR1 as SGHRS and CDR2 as YFSETQ. DNA for the CDR3: TGCGCCAGCACAACCGGGACTAGCAAGTACGAGCAGTACTTC. As protein: CASTTGTSKYEQYF.